This T cell receptor (beta chain) was sequenced in a study of blood T cells in healthy people across ages. Alongside a J-beta primer mix, a sample-barcoded 5' primer served in a second PCR lasting about 7 to 12 cycles. A single record per CDR3 protein comes from TCRdb applying MiXCR to the 5' RACE reads. The repertoire has 750,000 to 850,000 distinct CDR3 sequences, approximately 25% of them found once; the top ten carry under 4.5%. This clonotype showed up just a few times. Antigen specificity is unknown. Study-level results: From one million sequenced T cells, diversity estimates were lower bounds. The recorded TCR beta diversity per million T cells decreased in a roughly linear manner with age. Higher naive T cell percentage went strongly together with higher TCR beta diversity.

Trimming removed 3 bases from V and 12 bases from J, with 9 bases in between. The CDR3 is 12 residues long. CDR1 and CDR2 (germline): MNHNS, SASEGT. These records were also assigned to another study, of T cells of mothers and their children.

Specimen: blood. The chain uses TRBV6-1 and TRBJ1-6; D not resolved. The receptor comes from a boy between 10 and 17 years old in good health. In DNA form, the CDR3 reads TGTGCCAGCAGTGAGTTTGGTAGACCCCTCCACTTT. It yields the protein CASSEFGRPLHF.